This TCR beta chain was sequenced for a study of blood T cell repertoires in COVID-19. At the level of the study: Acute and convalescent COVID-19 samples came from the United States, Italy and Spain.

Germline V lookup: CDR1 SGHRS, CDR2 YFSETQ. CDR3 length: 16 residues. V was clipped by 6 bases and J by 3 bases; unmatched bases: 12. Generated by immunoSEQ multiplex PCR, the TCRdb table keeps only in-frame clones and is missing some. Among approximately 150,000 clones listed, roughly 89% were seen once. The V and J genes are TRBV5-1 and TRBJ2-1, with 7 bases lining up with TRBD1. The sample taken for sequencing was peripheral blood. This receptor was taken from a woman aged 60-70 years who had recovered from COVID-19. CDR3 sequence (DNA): TGCGCCAGCACCATCTGGACAGGCCCCGACTACAATGAGCAGTTCTTC. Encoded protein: CASTIWTGPDYNEQFF.